This TCR beta chain was captured in a study of blood T cells in healthy people across ages. Study results and limitations: Those diversity estimates obtained from one million T cells were thought to be underestimates. More naive CD4+ cells and higher diversity were found in long-lived than in aged donors.

PCR was performed a second time for about 6 to 12 cycles using a sample-barcoded 5' primer and a J-beta primer mix. TCRdb re-called the 5' RACE reads with MiXCR, one entry per CDR3 protein. This table has 1.5 million to 2 million distinct CDR3 sequences, 28% appearing once. Trimming left V 2 bases short and J 5 bases short, with 9 bases between. CDR3 length: 12 residues. CDR1 DFQATT and CDR2 SNEGSKA come from the germline V gene (reference sequence). Samples had at least 6 million PBMCs isolated from them. This clonotype came up many times. Its target is unknown. This clonotype was sampled from a woman under 40 in good health. This chain uses TRBV20-1 with TRBJ2-5; possible D gene TRBD1, 5 bases. The sequenced sample consisted of blood. CDR3 nucleotide sequence: TGCAGTGCTAGATCAGGGCGGGAGACCCAGTACTTC. Translation: CSARSGRETQYF.